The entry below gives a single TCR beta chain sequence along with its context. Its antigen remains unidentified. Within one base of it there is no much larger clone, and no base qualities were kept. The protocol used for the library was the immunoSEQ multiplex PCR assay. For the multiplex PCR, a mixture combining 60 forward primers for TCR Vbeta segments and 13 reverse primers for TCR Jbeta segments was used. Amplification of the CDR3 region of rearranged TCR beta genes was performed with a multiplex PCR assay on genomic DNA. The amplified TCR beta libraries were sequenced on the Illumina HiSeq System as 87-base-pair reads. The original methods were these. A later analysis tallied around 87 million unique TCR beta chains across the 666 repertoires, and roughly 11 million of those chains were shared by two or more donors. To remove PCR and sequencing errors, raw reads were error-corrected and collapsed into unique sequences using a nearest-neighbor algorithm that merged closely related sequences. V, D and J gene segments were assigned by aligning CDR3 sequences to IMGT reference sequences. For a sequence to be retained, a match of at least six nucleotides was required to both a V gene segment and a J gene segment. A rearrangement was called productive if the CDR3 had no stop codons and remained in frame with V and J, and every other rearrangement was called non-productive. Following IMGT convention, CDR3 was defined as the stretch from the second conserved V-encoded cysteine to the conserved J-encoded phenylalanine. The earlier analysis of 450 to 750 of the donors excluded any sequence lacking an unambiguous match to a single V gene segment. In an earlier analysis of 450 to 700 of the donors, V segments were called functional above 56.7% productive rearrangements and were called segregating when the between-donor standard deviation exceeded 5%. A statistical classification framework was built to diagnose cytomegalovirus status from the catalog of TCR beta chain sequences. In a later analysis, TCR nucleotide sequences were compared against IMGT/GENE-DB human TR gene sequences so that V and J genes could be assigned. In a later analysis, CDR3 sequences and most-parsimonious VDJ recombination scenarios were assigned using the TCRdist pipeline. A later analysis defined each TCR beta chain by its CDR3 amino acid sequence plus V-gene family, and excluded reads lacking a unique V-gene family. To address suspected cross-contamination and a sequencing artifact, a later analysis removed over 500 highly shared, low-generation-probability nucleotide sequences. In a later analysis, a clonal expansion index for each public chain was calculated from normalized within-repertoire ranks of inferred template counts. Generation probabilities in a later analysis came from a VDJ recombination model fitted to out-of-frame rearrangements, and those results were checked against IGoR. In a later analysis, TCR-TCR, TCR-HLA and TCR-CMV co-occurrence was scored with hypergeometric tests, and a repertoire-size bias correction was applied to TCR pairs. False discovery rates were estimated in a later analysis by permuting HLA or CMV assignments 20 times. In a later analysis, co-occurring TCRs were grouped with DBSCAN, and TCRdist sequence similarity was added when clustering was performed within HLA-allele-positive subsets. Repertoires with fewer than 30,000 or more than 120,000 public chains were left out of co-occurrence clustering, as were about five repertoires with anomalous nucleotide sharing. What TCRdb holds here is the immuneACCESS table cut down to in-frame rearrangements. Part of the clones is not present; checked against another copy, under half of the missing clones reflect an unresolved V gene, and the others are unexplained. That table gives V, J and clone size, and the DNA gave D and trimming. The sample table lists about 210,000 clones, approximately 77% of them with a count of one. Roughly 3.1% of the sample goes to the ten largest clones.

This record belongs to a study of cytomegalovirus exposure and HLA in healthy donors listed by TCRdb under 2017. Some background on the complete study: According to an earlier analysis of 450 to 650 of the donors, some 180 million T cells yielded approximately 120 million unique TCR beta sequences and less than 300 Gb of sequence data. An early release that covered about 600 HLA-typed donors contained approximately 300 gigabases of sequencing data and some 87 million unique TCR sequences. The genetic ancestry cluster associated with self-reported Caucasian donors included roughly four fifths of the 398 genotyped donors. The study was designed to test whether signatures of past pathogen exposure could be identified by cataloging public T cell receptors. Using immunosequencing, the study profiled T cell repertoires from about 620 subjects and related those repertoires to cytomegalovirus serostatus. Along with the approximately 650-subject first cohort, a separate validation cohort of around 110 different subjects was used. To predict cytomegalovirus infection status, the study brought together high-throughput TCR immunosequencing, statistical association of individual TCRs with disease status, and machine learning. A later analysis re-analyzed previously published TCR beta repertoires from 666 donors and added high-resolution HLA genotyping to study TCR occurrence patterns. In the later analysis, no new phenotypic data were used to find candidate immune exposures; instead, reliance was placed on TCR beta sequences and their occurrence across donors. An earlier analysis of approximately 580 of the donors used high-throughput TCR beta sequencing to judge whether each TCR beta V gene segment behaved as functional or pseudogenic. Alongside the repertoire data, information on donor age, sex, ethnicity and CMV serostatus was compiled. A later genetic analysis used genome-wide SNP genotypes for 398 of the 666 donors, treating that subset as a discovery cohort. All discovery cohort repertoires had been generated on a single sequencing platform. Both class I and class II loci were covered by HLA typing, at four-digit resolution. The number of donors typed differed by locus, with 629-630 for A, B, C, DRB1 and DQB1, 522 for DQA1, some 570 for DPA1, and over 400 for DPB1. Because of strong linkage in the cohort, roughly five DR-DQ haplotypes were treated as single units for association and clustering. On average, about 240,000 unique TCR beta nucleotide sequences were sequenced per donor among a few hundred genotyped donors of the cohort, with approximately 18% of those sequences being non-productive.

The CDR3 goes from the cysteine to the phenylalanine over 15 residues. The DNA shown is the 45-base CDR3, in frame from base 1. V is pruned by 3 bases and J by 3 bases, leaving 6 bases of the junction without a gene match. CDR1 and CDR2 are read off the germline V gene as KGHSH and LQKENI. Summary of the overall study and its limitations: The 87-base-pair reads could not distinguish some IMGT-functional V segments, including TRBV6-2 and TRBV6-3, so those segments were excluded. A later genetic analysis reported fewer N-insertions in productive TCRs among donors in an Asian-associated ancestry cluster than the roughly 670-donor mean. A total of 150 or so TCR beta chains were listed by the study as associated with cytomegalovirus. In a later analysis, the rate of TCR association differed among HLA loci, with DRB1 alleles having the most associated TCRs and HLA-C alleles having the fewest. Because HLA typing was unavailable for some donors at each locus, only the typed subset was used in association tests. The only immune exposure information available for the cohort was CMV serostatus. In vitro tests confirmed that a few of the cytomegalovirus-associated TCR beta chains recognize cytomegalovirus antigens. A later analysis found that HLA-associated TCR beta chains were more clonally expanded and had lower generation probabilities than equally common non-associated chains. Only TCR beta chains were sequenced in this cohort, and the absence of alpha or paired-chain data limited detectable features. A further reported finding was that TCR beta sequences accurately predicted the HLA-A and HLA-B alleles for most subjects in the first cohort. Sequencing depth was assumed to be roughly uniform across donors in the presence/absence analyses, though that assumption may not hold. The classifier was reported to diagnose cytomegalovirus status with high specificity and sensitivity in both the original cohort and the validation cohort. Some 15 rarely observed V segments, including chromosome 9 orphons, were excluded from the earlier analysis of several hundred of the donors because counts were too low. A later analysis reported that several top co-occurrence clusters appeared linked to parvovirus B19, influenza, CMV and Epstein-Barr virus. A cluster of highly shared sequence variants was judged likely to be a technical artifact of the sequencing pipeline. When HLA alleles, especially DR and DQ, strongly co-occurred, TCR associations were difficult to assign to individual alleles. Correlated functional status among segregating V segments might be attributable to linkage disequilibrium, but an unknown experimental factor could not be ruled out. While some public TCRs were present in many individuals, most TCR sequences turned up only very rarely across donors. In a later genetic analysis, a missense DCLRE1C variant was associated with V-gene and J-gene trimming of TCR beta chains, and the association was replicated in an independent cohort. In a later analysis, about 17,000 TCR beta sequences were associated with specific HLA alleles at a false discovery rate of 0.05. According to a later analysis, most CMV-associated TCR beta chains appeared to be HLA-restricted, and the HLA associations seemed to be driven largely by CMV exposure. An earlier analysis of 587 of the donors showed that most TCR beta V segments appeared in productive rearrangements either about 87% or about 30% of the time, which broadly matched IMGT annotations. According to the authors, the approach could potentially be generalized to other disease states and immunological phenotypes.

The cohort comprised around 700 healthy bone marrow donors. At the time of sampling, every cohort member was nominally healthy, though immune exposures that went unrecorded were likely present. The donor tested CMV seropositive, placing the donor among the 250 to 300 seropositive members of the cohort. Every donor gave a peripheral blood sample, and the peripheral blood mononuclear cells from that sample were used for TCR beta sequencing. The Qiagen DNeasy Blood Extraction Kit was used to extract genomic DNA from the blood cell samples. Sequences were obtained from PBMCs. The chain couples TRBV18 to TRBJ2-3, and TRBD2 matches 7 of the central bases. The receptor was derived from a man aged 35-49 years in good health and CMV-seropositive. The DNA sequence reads TGTGCCAGCTCACCCCGGAGTAGCGGGACAGATACGCAGTATTTT. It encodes CASSPRSSGTDTQYF.